The 31 T cell receptor beta chains listed next were all sequenced from one sample in a study of T cells after posttransplantation cyclophosphamide. TCRdb's copy holds only in-frame clones and misses some; the assay was immunoSEQ multiplex PCR. The repertoire shows around 35,000 clones, none seen only once; the top ten take about 7%. The sequencing sample was made of PBMCs. The receptor set was obtained from a woman in her forties or fifties in good health and a related stem cell transplant donor.

This clone has at least ten counts. The CDR3 DNA reads as TGTGCCAGCAGCTTAGGTACAGGGTACGAGCAGTACTTC. The encoded protein is CASSLGTGYEQYF. This sequence joins TRBV7-9 and TRBJ2-7, with a possible D match to TRBD1 (6 bases). V was trimmed by 1 base and J by 4 bases, leaving 8 bases between them. Per germline, CDR1 SEHNR and CDR2 FQNEAQ (reference sequence). The CDR3 covers 13 residues.

This clone was seen many times. The junction departs from the called germline gene at one end, perhaps through a read error. V is TRBV10-3 and J is TRBJ2-7; possible D gene TRBD2, 5 bases. The germline CDR1 and CDR2 sequences are ENHRY and SYGVKD. This CDR3 contains 14 residues. The CDR3 reads CAIGDRAADYEQYF. CDR3 DNA sequence: TGTGCCATCGGTGATAGAGCGGCAGACTACGAGCAGTACTTC.

The rearrangement links TRBV11-3 to TRBJ2-1, with TRBD1 as a possible D gene (6 bases). Trimming pared 5 bases from V and 4 bases from J, leaving 9 bases between. This CDR3 has 13 residues. Germline V gives CDR1 SGHNT, CDR2 YENEEA. CDR3 amino acids: CASSPDRYNEQFF. The CDR3 DNA sequence: TGTGCCAGCAGCCCCGACAGGTACAATGAGCAGTTCTTC.

This clone was counted at least ten times. This rearrangement joins TRBV18 to TRBJ2-3; perhaps TRBD2 as D (6 bases). V dropped 3 bases and J dropped 5 bases, with 9 bases sitting between them. CDR3 length: 13 residues. Germline V gene lookup returns CDR1 KGHSH and CDR2 LQKENI. In DNA form, the CDR3 reads TGTGCCAGCTCACCCCGGACTATAGATACGCAGTATTTT. The encoded protein is CASSPRTIDTQYF.

This clone was recorded at least ten times. This chain uses TRBV12-3 or TRBV12-4 with TRBJ1-2; 7 bases match TRBD1. The V and J ends lost 5 bases and 7 bases, in that order; junction bases with no gene match: 7. CDR3 size: 13 residues. In DNA form, the CDR3 reads TGTGCCAGCAGTCCGACAGGGACCAGTGGCTACACCTTC. Protein: CASSPTGTSGYTF.

This clone was picked up many times. The V and J genes are TRBV6-6 and TRBJ2-6; 7 bases agree with TRBD1. The CDR3 contains 16 residues. The trim removed 5 bases at V and 2 bases at J, leaving 6 bases unmatched. CDR1 and CDR2 from the germline V gene are MNHNY and SVGAGI (reference sequence). The CDR3 is CASSRSQGAGANVLTF. CDR3 DNA: TGTGCCAGCAGTCGTAGTCAGGGGGCTGGGGCCAACGTCCTGACTTTC.

This clone was observed at least ten times. The chain has TRBV6-6 and TRBJ1-1, with TRBD1 matching 9 bases. The germline V gene encodes CDR1 MNHNY and CDR2 SVGAGI (reference sequence). V gave up 7 bases and J gave up 4 bases; unmatched junction bases: 13. The CDR3 is 16 residues long. CDR3 sequence reads: CASTQLGTGQGTEAFF. The CDR3 region has the DNA TGTGCCAGCACCCAGCTAGGGACAGGGCAGGGCACTGAAGCTTTCTTT.

This clone was picked up many times. This chain links TRBV28 with TRBJ1-1, with D maybe TRBD1 (5 bases). The V gene lost 7 bases and the J gene lost 1 base, with 10 bases spanning the gap. The CDR3 covers 13 residues. Per the germline V gene, CDR1 is MDHEN and CDR2 is SYDVKM. The CDR3, as DNA: TGTGCCAGCAAAGGGGCCGCGAACACTGAAGCTTTCTTT. The encoded protein is CASKGAANTEAFF.

This clone was seen many times. The chain recombines TRBV12-3 or TRBV12-4 with TRBJ2-1, with TRBD2 identical over 8 bases. The CDR3 has 15 amino acids. The V gene end was trimmed by 5 bases and the J gene end by 3 bases; junction bases not matched to a gene: 6. The CDR3 DNA reads TGTGCCAGCAGTCCCGGGACTAGGCGCTACAATGAGCAGTTCTTC. It specifies CASSPGTRRYNEQFF.

Here the CDR3 reads CASSPDRVRDEQYF. For the CDR3, the DNA is TGTGCCAGCTCACCGGACAGGGTGAGGGACGAGCAGTACTTC. The gene calls are TRBV18 and TRBJ2-7; 8 bases map to TRBD1. The V segment lost 3 bases and the J segment 5 bases; nucleotides outside the gene matches: 6. CDR1 is KGHSH and CDR2 is LQKENI in the germline V gene. The CDR3 loop spans 14 amino acids.

This clone was found many times. V gene TRBV18 combines with J gene TRBJ1-1, with D perhaps TRBD1 (6 bases). Trimming removed 3 bases from V and 4 bases from J, with 15 bases in between. The CDR3 loop spans 15 amino acids. Germline values: CDR1 KGHSH, CDR2 LQKENI. DNA for the CDR3: TGTGCCAGCTCACCGGGCGTAGGGGGAAGCACTGAAGCTTTCTTT. It yields the protein CASSPGVGGSTEAFF.

This clone appeared a few times. This chain links TRBV6-1 with TRBJ1-5; 7 bases map to TRBD1. The CDR3 totals 16 residues. J was trimmed by 4 bases and V by 4 bases; bases with no gene match: 10. Germline loops: CDR1 MNHNS, CDR2 SASEGT. The CDR3 reads CASSADPGQRNQPQHF. The DNA of the CDR3 is TGTGCCAGCAGTGCGGACCCGGGACAGCGAAATCAGCCCCAGCATTTT.

At least ten counts were recorded for this clone. V is TRBV6-1 and J is TRBJ1-1; D may be TRBD1 (5 bases). In germline, CDR1 is MNHNS, CDR2 SASEGT. This CDR3 contains 16 residues. Between the trimmed V and J ends, which lost 0 bases and 0 bases, there was a span of 11 bases. The CDR3 sequence: CASSEAGGYMNTEAFF. In DNA form, the CDR3 reads TGTGCCAGCAGTGAAGCGGGGGGGTACATGAACACTGAAGCTTTCTTT.

This clone was found many times. The chain is built from TRBV9 and TRBJ2-7; 9 bases are a match to TRBD2. CDR3 length: 13 residues. The V gene end was trimmed by 3 bases and the J gene end by 5 bases; junction bases not matched to a gene: 3. Per germline, CDR1 SGDLS and CDR2 YYNGEE. In DNA, the CDR3 is TGTGCCAGCAGCGCCGGGACTAGCAACGAGCAGTACTTC. It codes for CASSAGTSNEQYF. Full variable domain (missing parts from reference TRBV9 and TRBJ2-7): DSGVTQTPKHLITATGQRVTLRCSPRSGDLSVYWYQQSLDQGLQFLIQYYNGEERAKGNILERFSAQQFPDLHSELNLSSLELGDSALYFCASSAGTSNEQYFGPGTRLTVT.

This clone was picked up many times. This chain connects TRBV12-3 or TRBV12-4 to TRBJ1-2, with unresolved D. Trimming removed 2 bases at V and 4 bases at J, with 8 bases between. This CDR3 spans 13 amino acids. The CDR3 bases are TGTGCCAGCAGTTTACAGGAGCCCTATGGCTACACCTTC. Protein product: CASSLQEPYGYTF.

This clone was counted many times. V gene TRBV10-3 combines with J gene TRBJ2-3, with 11 positions matching TRBD1. The CDR3 loop spans 15 amino acids. Germline CDR1 reads ENHRY; CDR2 reads SYGVKD. Trimming cost V 6 bases and J 3 bases; bases outside gene matches: 5. The CDR3 region is CAISPGTGGTDTQYF. As DNA, the CDR3 is TGTGCCATCAGCCCCGGGACAGGGGGAACAGATACGCAGTATTTT.

This clone was observed many times. The chain joins TRBV7-3 to TRBJ2-2; TRBD2 agrees at 7 bases. Germline values: CDR1 SGHTA, CDR2 FQGTGA. This CDR3 is built from 14 residues. V lost 5 bases to trimming and J lost 4 bases; unmatched junction nucleotides: 4. The CDR3 nucleotides are TGTGCCAGCAGCCTCCAGCGGGGCACCGGGGAGCTGTTTTTT. Protein product: CASSLQRGTGELFF. The complete variable domain, with remaining parts taken from reference TRBV7-3 and TRBJ2-2, reads GAGVSQTPSNKVTEKGKYVELRCDPISGHTALYWYRQSLGQGPEFLIYFQGTGAADDSGLPNDRFFAVRPEGSVSTLKIQRTERGDSAVYLCASSLQRGTGELFFGEGSRLTVL.

Many counts were recorded for this clone. The rearrangement links TRBV11-2 to TRBJ2-7; TRBD2 aligns across 7 bases. CDR3 size: 15 residues. V lost 3 bases, J lost 5 bases, and 10 bases stayed unmatched. Germline assignment: CDR1 SGHAT and CDR2 FQNNGV. The CDR3 spells CASSFTREHIHEQYF. CDR3 DNA: TGTGCCAGCAGCTTCACGCGGGAGCACATTCACGAGCAGTACTTC. Filled out from reference TRBV11-2 and TRBJ2-7, the complete variable domain reads EAGVAQSPRYKIIEKRQSVAFWCNPISGHATLYWYQQILGQGPKLLIQFQNNGVVDDSQLPKDRFSAERLKGVDSTLKIQPAKLEDSAVYLCASSFTREHIHEQYFGPGTRLTVT.

Many counts were recorded for this clone. The chain uses TRBV5-6 and TRBJ2-1; D tentatively reads TRBD1 or TRBD2 (6 bases each). This CDR3 comprises 15 residues. V was shortened by 4 bases and J by 8 bases, with 19 bases between the two germline ends. Germline CDR1 and CDR2: SGHDT and YYEEEE. The CDR3 loop reads CASSRGGGSGDEQFF. The DNA for the CDR3 is TGTGCCAGCAGCCGAGGAGGGGGTTCAGGGGATGAGCAGTTCTTC.

In this sample, this clone turned up many times. This chain connects TRBV10-3 to TRBJ2-7; D may be TRBD2 (6 bases). The germline gives CDR1 ENHRY, CDR2 SYGVKD. Between the trimmed V and J ends, which lost 10 bases and 0 bases, there was a span of 10 bases. This CDR3 spans 12 amino acids. The CDR3 protein is CATGGASYEQYF. The CDR3 DNA reads as TGTGCCACTGGAGGGGCCTCCTACGAGCAGTACTTC.

This clone appeared a few times. The chain combines TRBV15 with TRBJ1-2, with a weak D call TRBD1 (5 bases). The CDR3 totals 14 residues. Trimming removed 0 bases at V and 3 bases at J, with 8 bases between. Germline V gives CDR1 LNHNV, CDR2 YYDKDF (reference sequence). In DNA form, the CDR3 reads TGTGCCACCAGCAGAGATCCCAGGGACTATGGCTACACCTTC. Translating it yields CATSRDPRDYGYTF.

This clone was seen more than once but under ten times. This chain joins TRBV29-1 and TRBJ2-7; 7 bases are a match to TRBD1. With V trimmed by 5 bases and J by 7 bases, 11 bases remained unmatched. Looked up from germline, CDR1 is SQVTM and CDR2 is ANQGSEA. The CDR3 length is 13 residues. CDR3 in DNA: TGCAGCGTTACTTCGACAGGGTTGGCGGAGCAGTACTTC. Translating it yields CSVTSTGLAEQYF.

This chain connects TRBV7-6 to TRBJ2-5, with D unresolved. V lost 3 bases and J lost 3, with 8 bases in between. CDR3 size: 13 residues. Germline CDR1 SGHVS, CDR2 FNYEAQ. CDR3 nucleotide sequence: TGTGCCAGCAGCTTTATGGGCGAAGAGACCCAGTACTTC. Its protein is CASSFMGEETQYF.

This clone has at least ten counts. This chain connects TRBV12-3 or TRBV12-4 to TRBJ1-1; possible D gene TRBD1, 6 bases. The CDR3 length is 11 residues. Trimming cost V 8 bases and J 4 bases, with 8 bases left between them. CDR3 residues: CASFRGTEAFF. CDR3 in DNA: TGTGCCAGCTTCAGGGGCACTGAAGCTTTCTTT.

This clone was counted ten times or more. The CDR3 DNA follows: TGTGCCAGCTCACCAGAGAGGACAGCTAATGAAAAACTGTTTTTT. Its translation: CASSPERTANEKLFF. This chain links TRBV18 with TRBJ1-4, with D maybe TRBD1 (6 bases). In germline, CDR1 is KGHSH, CDR2 LQKENI. V dropped 2 bases and J dropped 3 bases, with 10 bases sitting between them. CDR3 length: 15 amino acids.

Ten or more counts support this clone. The chain joins TRBV4-2 to TRBJ2-7; TRBD1 might be the D (5 bases). The CDR3 length is 14 residues. Germline V gives CDR1 LGHNA, CDR2 YNFKEQ. V was shortened by 1 base and J by 4 bases, with 11 bases between the two germline ends. CDR3 sequence reads: CASSQGGRGYEQYF. The CDR3 region has the DNA TGTGCCAGCAGCCAAGGTGGAAGGGGATACGAGCAGTACTTC.

This clone has at least ten counts. The gene calls are TRBV24-1 and TRBJ1-2; tentative D call: TRBD1 (5 bases). Trimming stripped 5 bases from V and 6 bases from J, with 18 bases between. The CDR3 loop spans 15 amino acids. Germline V CDR1 and CDR2: KGHDR, SFDVKD. The DNA of the CDR3 is TGTGCCACCAGTGGGTCCGCAGGGAGGAATGATGGCTACACCTTC. This codes for CATSGSAGRNDGYTF.

V gene TRBV6-5 combines with J gene TRBJ2-7; D is unclear. Germline-derived CDR1 and CDR2 are MNHEY and SVGAGI. Trimming removed 0 bases at V and 0 bases at J, with 6 bases between. This CDR3 has 14 amino acids. This CDR3 reads CASSYSRLSYEQYF. CDR3 bases: TGTGCCAGCAGTTACTCGAGACTCTCCTACGAGCAGTACTTC.

In this sample, this clone turned up many times. This chain joins TRBV9 and TRBJ2-7; 7 positions match TRBD1. The ends lost 0 bases at V and 1 base at J; junction bases unmatched: 4. The CDR3 consists of 15 residues. The germline CDR1 and CDR2 sequences are SGDLS and YYNGEE. This chain's CDR3 is CASSVGVDRSYEQYF. CDR3 coding DNA: TGTGCCAGCAGCGTAGGAGTGGACAGGTCCTACGAGCAGTACTTC.

This clone was recorded at least ten times. The chain employs TRBV27 and TRBJ1-5, with 12 bases that match TRBD1. J lost 7 bases, V lost 6 bases, and 7 bases had no gene match. Germline loops: CDR1 MNHEY, CDR2 SMNVEV (reference sequence). The length of the CDR3 is 15 residues. The CDR3 nucleotides read TGTGCCAGCAGCCCCGGGACAGGGGGCGACCAGCCCCAGCATTTT. Its protein product is CASSPGTGGDQPQHF.

V is TRBV15 and J is TRBJ2-7; D possibly corresponds to TRBD1 (6 bases). There are 15 residues in the CDR3. Germline loops: CDR1 LNHNV, CDR2 YYDKDF (reference sequence). V was cut by 5 bases and J by 2 bases, with 16 bases left in between. Written as DNA, the CDR3 is TGTGCCACCAGCCGCCTTGCACAGGGACCCTACGAGCAGTACTTC. Translation gives CATSRLAQGPYEQYF.